One sample yielded the 13 T cell receptor beta chains listed below, sequenced in a study of cytomegalovirus exposure and HLA in healthy donors. PCR involved 60 Vbeta and 13 Jbeta primers. Method: immunoSEQ multiplex PCR; TCRdb's copy keeps in-frame clones and lacks some. This sample has around 87,000 clones; roughly 80% occur once, and the top ten carry around 2.8%. What was sequenced was PBMCs. The origin of the receptors is a man aged 40-50 years in good health and CMV-seronegative.

The chain carries TRBV9 and TRBJ1-1; D unresolved. This CDR3 spans 13 amino acids. In germline, CDR1 is SGDLS, CDR2 YYNGEE. Trimming stripped 0 bases from V and 4 bases from J, with 7 bases between. The CDR3 is CASSVVPGTEAFF. The CDR3 nucleotides are TGTGCCAGCAGCGTAGTTCCGGGCACTGAAGCTTTCTTT.

This clone is medium-sized. The genes are TRBV6-4 and TRBJ2-3; the match to TRBD2 covers 8 bases. The CDR3 length is 14 residues. The trim removed 3 bases at V and 1 base at J, leaving 0 bases unmatched. Per germline, CDR1 MRHNA and CDR2 SNTAGT. The DNA for the CDR3 is TGTGCCAGCAGTGAGCGGGGGGGCACAGATACGCAGTATTTT. It specifies CASSERGGTDTQYF.

This clone was detected only a few times. V usage is TRBV6-1 and J usage is TRBJ1-2; 9 nucleotides match TRBD1. Germline CDR1 is MNHNS and CDR2 is SASEGT. Germline trimming cut 2 bases from V and 4 bases from J; bases unmatched to any gene: 2. The CDR3 runs to 14 residues. DNA of the CDR3: TGTGCCAGCAGTGAATCACAGGGGGCCTATGGCTACACCTTC. Its protein product is CASSESQGAYGYTF.

V and J are TRBV29-1 and TRBJ2-7; D is unclear. This CDR3 has 13 residues. Germline V gene lookup returns CDR1 SQVTM and CDR2 ANQGSEA. The V gene lost 1 base and the J gene lost 4 bases, with 11 bases spanning the gap. CDR3 protein: CSVEVAPRYEQYF. In nucleotides, the CDR3 is TGCAGCGTTGAAGTCGCGCCAAGATACGAGCAGTACTTC.

The chain has TRBV19 and TRBJ1-2; the match to TRBD1 covers 10 bases. The CDR3 has 16 amino acids. The trim removed 4 bases at V and 2 bases at J, leaving 7 bases unmatched. Per the germline V gene, CDR1 is LNHDA and CDR2 is SQIVND (reference sequence). CDR3: CASSKGTGALNYGYTF. CDR3 nucleotides: TGTGCCAGTAGTAAGGGGACAGGGGCTCTAAACTATGGCTACACCTTC.

This clone has a handful of counts. V is TRBV5-4 and J is TRBJ2-7; D is undetermined. The ends were cut back, 5 bases at V and 0 bases at J, with 12 bases in the middle. From germline, CDR1 is SGHNT and CDR2 YYREEE (reference sequence). The CDR3 length is 14 residues. CDR3 in amino acids: CASRPDMASYEQYF. The CDR3 DNA sequence: TGTGCCAGCAGACCCGACATGGCCTCCTACGAGCAGTACTTC.

This clone has a handful of counts. The final CDR3 position lacks the conserved phenylalanine or tryptophan, pointing to a likely read error. Because the CDR3's place on the DNA is in doubt, the DNA is left out and the CDR3 is given as listed by TCRdb. The J gene is TRBJ1-1, the V gene TRBV20-1; the table's D call of TRBD1 was not tested on the DNA. The CDR3 region is 9 residues in length, termini included. CDR1 and CDR2 (germline): DFQATT, SNEGSKA (reference sequence). CDR3 loop: CSAPGAPSH.

This rearrangement joins TRBV5-1 to TRBJ1-3; D may be TRBD1 (6 bases). The V end lost 3 bases, the J end lost 4 bases, and 11 bases lay between the germline ends. This CDR3 is 14 amino acids long. Germline V CDR1 and CDR2: SGHRS, YFSETQ. The CDR3 DNA reads as TGCGCCAGCAGCTCAACAGGGCAAGGAAACACCATATATTTT. This sequence encodes CASSSTGQGNTIYF.

This clone was detected a few times. The chain recombines TRBV11-2 with TRBJ2-5; 7 bases are shared with TRBD2. The germline gives CDR1 SGHAT, CDR2 FQNNGV. J was trimmed by 4 bases and V by 5 bases; bases with no gene match: 10. This CDR3 has 15 residues. The CDR3 is CASSLSSGGGETQYF. The CDR3 DNA reads TGTGCCAGCAGCCTTTCTAGCGGCGGCGGAGAGACCCAGTACTTC.

This clone was detected a few times. The chain has TRBV4-1 and TRBJ2-3; 11 nucleotides align to TRBD1. Looked up from germline, CDR1 is MGHRA and CDR2 is YSYEKL. The CDR3 is made up of 19 amino acids. V shed 0 bases and J 4 bases; nucleotides not matched to a gene: 12. CDR3 residues: CASSQDTTAGTGGSDTQYF. CDR3 DNA sequence: TGCGCCAGCAGCCAAGATACCACCGCCGGGACAGGGGGATCAGATACGCAGTATTTT.

The chain joins TRBV5-6 to TRBJ1-4; 9 bases agree with TRBD1. Unmatched junction bases numbered 10, after V lost 5 bases and J lost 8 bases. This CDR3 spans 15 amino acids. Germline V gene lookup returns CDR1 SGHDT and CDR2 YYEEEE. DNA for the CDR3: TGTGCCAGCAGGAAACAGGGGGCATTGGGCGAAAAACTGTTTTTT. This codes for CASRKQGALGEKLFF.

The chain combines TRBV5-1 with TRBJ2-1, with TRBD1 as a possible D gene (5 bases). The ends were cut back, 4 bases at V and 9 bases at J, with 11 bases in the middle. This CDR3 comprises 12 residues. Germline assignment: CDR1 SGHRS and CDR2 YFSETQ. In DNA, the CDR3 is TGCGCCAGCAGCCGTGTAGACAGTGAGCAGTTCTTC. It encodes CASSRVDSEQFF.

This clone showed up just a few times. This chain joins TRBV5-4 and TRBJ1-2; possibly TRBD1 for D (6 bases). This CDR3 has 15 amino acids. V gave up 2 bases and J gave up 3 bases, with 14 bases separating them. Germline V lookup: CDR1 SGHNT, CDR2 YYREEE (reference sequence). In DNA form, the CDR3 reads TGTGCCAGCAGCTTCGGTACAGGGAGGGACTATGGCTACACCTTC. Translating gives CASSFGTGRDYGYTF.